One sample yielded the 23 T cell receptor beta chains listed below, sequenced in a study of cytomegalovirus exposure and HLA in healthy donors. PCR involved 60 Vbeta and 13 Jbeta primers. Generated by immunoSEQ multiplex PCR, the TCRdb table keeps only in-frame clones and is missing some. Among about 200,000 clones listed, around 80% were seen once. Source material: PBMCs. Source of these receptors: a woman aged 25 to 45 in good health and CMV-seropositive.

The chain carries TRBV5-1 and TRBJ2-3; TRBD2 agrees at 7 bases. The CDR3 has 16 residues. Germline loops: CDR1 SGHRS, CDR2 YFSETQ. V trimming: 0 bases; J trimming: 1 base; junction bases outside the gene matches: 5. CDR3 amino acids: CASSLGGLVGTDTQYF. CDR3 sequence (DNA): TGCGCCAGCAGCTTGGGTGGACTAGTCGGCACAGATACGCAGTATTTT.

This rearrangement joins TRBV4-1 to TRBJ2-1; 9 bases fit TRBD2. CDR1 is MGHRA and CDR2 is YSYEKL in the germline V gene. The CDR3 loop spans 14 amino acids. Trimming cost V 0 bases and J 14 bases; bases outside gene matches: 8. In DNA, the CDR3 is TGCGCCAGCAGCCAAGACAATCGGGCTAGCGGGGAGTTCTTC. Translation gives CASSQDNRASGEFF.

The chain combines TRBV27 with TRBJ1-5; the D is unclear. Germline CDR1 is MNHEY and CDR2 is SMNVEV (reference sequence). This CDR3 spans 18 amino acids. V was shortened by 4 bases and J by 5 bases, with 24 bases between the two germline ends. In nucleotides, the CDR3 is TGTGCCAGCAGTTATAAGCCAGCAACGGGAGGTAGGGATCAGCCCCAGCATTTT. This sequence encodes CASSYKPATGGRDQPQHF.

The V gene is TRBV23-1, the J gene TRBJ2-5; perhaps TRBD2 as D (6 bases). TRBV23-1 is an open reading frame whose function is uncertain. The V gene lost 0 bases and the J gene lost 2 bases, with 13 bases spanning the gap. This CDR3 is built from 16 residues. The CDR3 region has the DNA TGCGCCAGCAGTCAATCGTCGGGGAGGAAGCAAGAGACCCAGTACTTC. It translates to CASSQSSGRKQETQYF.

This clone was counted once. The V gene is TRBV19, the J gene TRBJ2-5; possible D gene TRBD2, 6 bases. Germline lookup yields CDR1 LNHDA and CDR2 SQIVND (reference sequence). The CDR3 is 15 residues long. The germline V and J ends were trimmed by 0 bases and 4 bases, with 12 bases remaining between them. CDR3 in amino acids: CASSIEPGARETQYF. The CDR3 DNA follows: TGTGCCAGTAGTATAGAACCGGGAGCCCGAGAGACCCAGTACTTC. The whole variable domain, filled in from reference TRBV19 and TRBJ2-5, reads DGGITQSPKYLFRKEGQNVTLSCEQNLNHDAMYWYRQDPGQGLRLIYYSQIVNDFQKGDIAEGYSVSREKKESFPLTVTSAQKNPTAFYLCASSIEPGARETQYFGPGTRLLVL.

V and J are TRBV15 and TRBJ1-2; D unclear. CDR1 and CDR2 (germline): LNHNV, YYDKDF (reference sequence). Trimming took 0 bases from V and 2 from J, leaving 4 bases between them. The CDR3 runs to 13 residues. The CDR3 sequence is CATSRDLNYGYTF. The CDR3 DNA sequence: TGTGCCACCAGCAGAGATCTGAACTATGGCTACACCTTC.

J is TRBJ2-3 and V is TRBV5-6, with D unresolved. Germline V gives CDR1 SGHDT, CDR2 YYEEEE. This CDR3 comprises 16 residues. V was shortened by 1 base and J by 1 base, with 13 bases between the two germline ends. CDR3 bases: TGTGCCAGCAGCTTGACGACTCTAAGAGGCACAGATACGCAGTATTTT. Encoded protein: CASSLTTLRGTDTQYF.

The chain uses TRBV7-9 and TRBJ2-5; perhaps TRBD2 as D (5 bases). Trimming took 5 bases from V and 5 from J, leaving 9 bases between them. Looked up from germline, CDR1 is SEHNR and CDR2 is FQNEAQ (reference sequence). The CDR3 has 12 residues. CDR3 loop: CASSISEETQYF. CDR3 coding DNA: TGTGCCAGCAGCATTAGCGAGGAGACCCAGTACTTC. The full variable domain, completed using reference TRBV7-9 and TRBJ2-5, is DTGVSQNPRHKITKRGQNVTFRCDPISEHNRLYWYRQTLGQGPEFLTYFQNEAQLEKSRLLSDRFSAERPKGSFSTLEIQRTEQGDSAMYLCASSISEETQYFGPGTRLLVL.

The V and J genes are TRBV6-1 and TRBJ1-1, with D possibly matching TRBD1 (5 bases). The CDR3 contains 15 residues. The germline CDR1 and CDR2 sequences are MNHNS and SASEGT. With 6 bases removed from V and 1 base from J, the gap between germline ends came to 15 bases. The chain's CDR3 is CASRPLSGPNTEAFF. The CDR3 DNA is TGTGCCAGCAGGCCCCTTTCAGGGCCGAACACTGAAGCTTTCTTT.

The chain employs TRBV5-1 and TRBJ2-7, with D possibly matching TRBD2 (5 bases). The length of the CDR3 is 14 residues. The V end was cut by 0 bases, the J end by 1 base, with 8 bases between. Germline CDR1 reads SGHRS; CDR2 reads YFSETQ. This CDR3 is CASSLVPGSYEQYF. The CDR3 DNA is TGCGCCAGCAGCTTGGTTCCGGGGTCCTACGAGCAGTACTTC.

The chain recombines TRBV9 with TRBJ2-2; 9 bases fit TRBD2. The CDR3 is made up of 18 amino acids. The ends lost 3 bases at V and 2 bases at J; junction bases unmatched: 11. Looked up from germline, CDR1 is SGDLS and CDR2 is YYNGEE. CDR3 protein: CASSASGLAPLNTGELFF. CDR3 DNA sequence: TGTGCCAGCAGCGCTTCGGGACTAGCCCCTTTAAACACCGGGGAGCTGTTTTTT. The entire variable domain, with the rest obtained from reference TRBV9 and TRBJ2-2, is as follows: DSGVTQTPKHLITATGQRVTLRCSPRSGDLSVYWYQQSLDQGLQFLIQYYNGEERAKGNILERFSAQQFPDLHSELNLSSLELGDSALYFCASSASGLAPLNTGELFFGEGSRLTVL.

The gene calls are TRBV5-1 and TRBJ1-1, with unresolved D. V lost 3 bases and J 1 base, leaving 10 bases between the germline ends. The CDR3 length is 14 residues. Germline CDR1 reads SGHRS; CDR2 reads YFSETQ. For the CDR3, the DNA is TGCGCCAGCAGCTATCGCCCGGGGAACACTGAAGCTTTCTTT. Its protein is CASSYRPGNTEAFF. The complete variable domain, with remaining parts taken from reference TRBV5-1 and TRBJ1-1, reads KAGVTQTPRYLIKTRGQQVTLSCSPISGHRSVSWYQQTPGQGLQFLFEYFSETQRNKGNFPGRFSGRQFSNSRSEMNVSTLELGDSALYLCASSYRPGNTEAFFGQGTRLTVV.

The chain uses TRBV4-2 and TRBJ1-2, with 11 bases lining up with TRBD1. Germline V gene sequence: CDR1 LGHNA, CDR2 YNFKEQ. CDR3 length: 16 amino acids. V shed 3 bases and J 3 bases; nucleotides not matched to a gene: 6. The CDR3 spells CASSHPKGQGDYGYTF. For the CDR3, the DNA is TGTGCCAGCAGCCATCCCAAGGGACAGGGGGACTATGGCTACACCTTC.

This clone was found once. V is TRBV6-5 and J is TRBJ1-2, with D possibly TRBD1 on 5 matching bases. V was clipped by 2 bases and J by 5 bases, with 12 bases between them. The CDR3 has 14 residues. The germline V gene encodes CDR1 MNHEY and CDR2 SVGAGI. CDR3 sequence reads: CASSYARGWYGYTF. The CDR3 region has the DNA TGTGCCAGCAGTTACGCCCGGGGGTGGTATGGCTACACCTTC.

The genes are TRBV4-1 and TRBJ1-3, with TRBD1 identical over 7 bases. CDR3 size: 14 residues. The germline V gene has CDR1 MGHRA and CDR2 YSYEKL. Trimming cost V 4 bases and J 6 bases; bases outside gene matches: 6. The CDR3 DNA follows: TGCGCCAGCAGCCGCGACAGGGCGGTAAACACCATATATTTT. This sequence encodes CASSRDRAVNTIYF.

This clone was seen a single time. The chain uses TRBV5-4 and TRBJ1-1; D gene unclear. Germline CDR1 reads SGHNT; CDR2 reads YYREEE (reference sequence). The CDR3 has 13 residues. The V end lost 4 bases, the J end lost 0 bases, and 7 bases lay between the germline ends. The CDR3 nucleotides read TGTGCCAGCAGCATCAGGTTGAACACTGAAGCTTTCTTT. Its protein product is CASSIRLNTEAFF.

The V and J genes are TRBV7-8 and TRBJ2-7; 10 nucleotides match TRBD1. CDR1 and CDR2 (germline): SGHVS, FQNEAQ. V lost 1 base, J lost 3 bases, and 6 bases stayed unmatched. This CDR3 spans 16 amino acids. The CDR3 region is CASSLGLGQGRYEQYF. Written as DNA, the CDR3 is TGTGCCAGCAGCTTAGGCCTGGGACAGGGGCGCTACGAGCAGTACTTC.

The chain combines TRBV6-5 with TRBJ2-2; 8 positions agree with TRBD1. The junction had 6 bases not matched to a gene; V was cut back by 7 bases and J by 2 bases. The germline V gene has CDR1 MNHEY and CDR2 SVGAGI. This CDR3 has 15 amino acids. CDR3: CASTQDRANTGELFF. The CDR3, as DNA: TGTGCCAGCACCCAGGACAGGGCAAACACCGGGGAGCTGTTTTTT.

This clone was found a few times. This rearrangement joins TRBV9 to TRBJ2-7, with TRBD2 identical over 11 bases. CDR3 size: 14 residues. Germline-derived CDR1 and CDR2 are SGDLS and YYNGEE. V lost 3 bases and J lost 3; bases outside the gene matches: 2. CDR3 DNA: TGTGCCAGCAGCGCCGGGACTAGCGGCTACGAGCAGTACTTC. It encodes CASSAGTSGYEQYF.

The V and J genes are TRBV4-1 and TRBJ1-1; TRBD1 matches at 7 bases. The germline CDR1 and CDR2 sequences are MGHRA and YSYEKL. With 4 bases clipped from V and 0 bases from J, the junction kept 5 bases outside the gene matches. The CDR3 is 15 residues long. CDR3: CASSRYRGLNTEAFF. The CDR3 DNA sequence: TGCGCCAGCAGCCGATACAGGGGACTGAACACTGAAGCTTTCTTT.

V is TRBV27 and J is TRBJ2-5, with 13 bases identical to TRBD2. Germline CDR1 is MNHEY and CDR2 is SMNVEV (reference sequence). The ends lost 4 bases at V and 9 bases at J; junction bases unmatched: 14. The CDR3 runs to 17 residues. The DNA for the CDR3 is TGTGCCAGCAGTTACCGAGGACTAGCGGGGGCTGTGGGCGCCCAGTACTTC. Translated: CASSYRGLAGAVGAQYF.

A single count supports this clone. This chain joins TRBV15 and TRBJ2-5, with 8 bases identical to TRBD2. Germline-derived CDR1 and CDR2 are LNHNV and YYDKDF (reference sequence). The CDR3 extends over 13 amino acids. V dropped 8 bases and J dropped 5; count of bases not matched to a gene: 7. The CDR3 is CATASSGVETQYF. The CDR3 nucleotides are TGTGCCACCGCCAGTAGCGGGGTGGAGACCCAGTACTTC.

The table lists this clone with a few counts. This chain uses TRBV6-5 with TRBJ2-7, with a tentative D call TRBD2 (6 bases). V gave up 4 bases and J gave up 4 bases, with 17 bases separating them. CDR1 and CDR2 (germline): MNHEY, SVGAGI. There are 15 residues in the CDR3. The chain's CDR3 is CASSSLRERLYEQYF. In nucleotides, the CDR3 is TGTGCCAGCAGTTCCCTCCGGGAGCGCCTTTACGAGCAGTACTTC.